This TCR beta chain came from a study of graft-versus-host responses after intestinal transplantation. Study conclusions and caveats: Patients who carried graft-donor T cell macrochimerism also had high graft-versus-host to host-versus-graft clonal ratios in their allografts. The highest levels of circulating GvH clones went along with early declines in HvG clones after transplant.

Measured with immunoSEQ multiplex PCR; TCRdb has only the in-frame clones, and not every one. This table has roughly 75,000 clones, roughly 91% appearing once. Concerning this clone itself: Antigen unknown.

Deletions cut 2 bases from V and 3 bases from J, with 11 bases between. This CDR3 is 14 amino acids long. The germline V gene has CDR1 SGHDT and CDR2 YYEEEE. The chain carries TRBV5-6 and TRBJ1-1; D call uncertain. Material: unstimulated CD4+ T cells sorted from spleen or lymph node cells, obtained before intestinal transplant. This clonotype originated in a human donor who received an intestinal transplant. For the CDR3, the DNA is TGTGCCAGCAGCTTTTCCTTGAGGGACACTGAAGCTTTCTTT. Encoded protein: CASSFSLRDTEAFF.